The clone carrying this T cell receptor (beta chain) was detected once. Its target is unknown. Each of the CD4+ naive, central memory, regulatory and stem cell-like memory populations was sorted via CD45RO/CCR7/CD25/CD127/CD95/CD27. V was cut by 4 bases and J by 4 bases, with 13 bases left in between. Germline assignment: CDR1 SGHTA and CDR2 FQGNSA. This CDR3 has 14 residues. The authors reverse transcribed all of the isolated RNA, so sequencing captured expressed TCRB transcripts. Clones were read by immunoSEQ multiplex PCR, and TCRdb kept only the in-frame ones, dropping some. The repertoire holds roughly 330,000 clones, with less than 15% as singletons. These data are taken from a study of beta chain features in type 1 diabetes. Notes on the study in general: Patients' naive, central memory and Treg TCRB repertoires seemed closer to one another than those of healthy donors. TCRB rearrangement may or may not be influenced by HLA type; here this remained unresolved. Among all four CD4+ subsets, Type 1 diabetes patients had TCRB CDR3s that were moderately but significantly shorter.

The TCR was taken from a woman in her late teens or twenties with type 1 diabetes. V and J are TRBV7-2 and TRBJ1-1, with a weak D call TRBD1 (5 bases). The sequenced material came from naive CD4+ T cells from blood. CDR3 residues: CASSSQGYSTEAFF. The CDR3 nucleotides read TGTGCCAGCAGCTCTCAGGGTTATAGCACTGAAGCTTTCTTT.